Here is one TCR beta chain with its context. This entry belongs to a study of blood T cell repertoires in COVID-19. Across the study: The study drew acute and convalescent COVID-19 samples from the United States, Italy and Spain. PBMCs, B-cell-depleted T cells, or T cells were the source of the cDNA or gDNA that made up the material.

In the original workflow: How many nucleated cells were present was estimated from reference gene primer amplification. This table comes from immunoSEQ multiplex PCR, and its TCRdb copy is limited to in-frame clones, with some not included. V, J and clone size are taken as reported in that table, and D and trimming were inferred from the DNA itself. The sample lists about 200,000 clones; about three quarters were seen once. Germline-derived CDR1 and CDR2 are MDHEN and SYDVKM. This CDR3 is built from 13 residues. With V trimmed by 9 bases and J by 4 bases, 4 bases remained unmatched. This chain connects TRBV28 to TRBJ2-7; the match to TRBD2 covers 12 bases. The receptor comes from a woman between 65 and 79 years old with acute or convalescent COVID-19. Source material: peripheral blood. The DNA for the CDR3 is TGTGCCAGTCTAGCGGGAGGGGAGTACGAGCAGTACTTC. This encodes CASLAGGEYEQYF. Variable domain in full (rest from reference TRBV28 and TRBJ2-7): DVKVTQSSRYLVKRTGEKVFLECVQDMDHENMFWYRQDPGLGLRLIYFSYDVKMKEKGDIPEGYSVSREKKERFSLILESASTNQTSMYLCASLAGGEYEQYFGPGTRLTVT.